Listed below are T cell receptor beta chains from one sample, sequenced in a study of control samples from healthy donors and cancer patients. The method was immunoSEQ multiplex PCR; TCRdb's version includes in-frame clones alone and lacks a portion of them. The sample lists 180,000 or so clones, roughly 95% occurring once. The specimen sequenced was blood. Receptors originate from a woman aged 60-75 years in good health. CDR3s include the opening cysteine and the closing phenylalanine or tryptophan. The D gene is left open where the match is weak. Only some rows state a clone size, as once, few, many or a class for expanded clones.

TRBJ1-1	NA	NA	16	TRBV18	TGTGCCAGCTCGCTCCAGGCACGTAGGGGCAGGGCTGAAGCTTTCTTT	CASSLQARRGRAEAFF
TRBJ1-1	once	TRBD1	17	TRBV23-1	TGCGCCAGCAGTCAATGGGACAGCATGCGTGATTCCACTGAAGCTTTCTTT	CASSQWDSMRDSTEAFF
TRBJ1-2	NA	TRBD1	15	TRBV5-1	TGCGCCAGCAGCTTGGCAGGGGACAGGGGGCATGGCTACACCTTC	CASSLAGDRGHGYTF
TRBJ1-1	few	TRBD1	14	TRBV7-2	TGTGCCAGCAGCTCCGACAGGGGGAACACTGAAGCTTTCTTT	CASSSDRGNTEAFF
TRBJ1-2	NA	NA	13	TRBV12-3/TRBV12-4	TGTGCCAGCAGTTTACTGGGCTTCTATGGCTACACCTTC	CASSLLGFYGYTF
TRBJ2-7	few	NA	15	TRBV5-1	TGCGCCAGCAGTACTTCTCCGGGACACCAGGGCGAGCAGTACTTC	CASSTSPGHQGEQYF
TRBJ1-2	NA	TRBD1	15	TRBV4-2	TGTGCCAGCAGCCGTCCAGAGGACAGGGTCTATGGCTACACCTTC	CASSRPEDRVYGYTF
TRBJ2-5	once	NA	13	TRBV30	TGTGCCTGGAGTGCCCAGTCTGCGGAGACCCAGTACTTC	CAWSAQSAETQYF
TRBJ1-5	NA	NA	10	TRBV10-1	TGCGCTATACCAGGGGTGCCCCAGCATTTT	CAIPGVPQHF
TRBJ2-7	many	NA	11	TRBV11-2	TGTGCCAGCAGCTTAAATTGGGAGCAGTACTTC	CASSLNWEQYF
TRBJ1-2	NA	TRBD1	18	TRBV19	TGTGCCAGTAGCATTGGACCGCGACAGGGATGGATGGACTATGGCTACACCTTC	CASSIGPRQGWMDYGYTF
TRBJ2-5	NA	NA	11	TRBV6-6	TGTGCCAGCAGCGCGAAAGAGACCCAGTACTTC	CASSAKETQYF
TRBJ1-2	NA	TRBD1	15	TRBV5-5	TGTGCCAGCAGCTTGTCCGGACAGGGGGCGTATGGCTACACCTTC	CASSLSGQGAYGYTF
TRBJ2-3	NA	NA	16	TRBV4-1	TGCGCCAGCAGCCACTTTGGACGGAGGGGTTCAGATACGCAGTATTTT	CASSHFGRRGSDTQYF
TRBJ1-5	NA	NA	14	TRBV5-1	TGCGCCAGCAGCTTGGACAGCAGCAATCAGCCCCAGCATTTT	CASSLDSSNQPQHF
TRBJ1-2	NA	NA	15	TRBV9	TGTGCCAGCAGCCCGACCTTGTCAAATAACTATGGCTACACCTTC	CASSPTLSNNYGYTF
TRBJ2-7	NA	NA	13	TRBV9	TGTGCCAGCAGCGTAGATACCAGCTACGAGCAGTACTTC	CASSVDTSYEQYF
TRBJ2-2	NA	TRBD2	15	TRBV25-1	TGTGCCAGCAGTGATCACGGGGGGGGCAGCGGGGAGCTGTTTTTT	CASSDHGGGSGELFF
TRBJ2-2	NA	TRBD2	17	TRBV7-2	TGTGCCAGCAGCTTAGGTTCTAGCGGGGGGGCAGCCGGGGAGCTGTTTTTT	CASSLGSSGGAAGELFF
TRBJ1-4	NA	NA	11	TRBV2	TGTGCCAGTACCCTATCTAATAAACTGTTTTTT	CASTLSNKLFF
TRBJ1-1	NA	NA	14	TRBV2	TGTGCCAGCAGCGTACAGGGTGGTGGCACTGAAGCTTTCTTT	CASSVQGGGTEAFF
TRBJ2-7	NA	NA	15	TRBV6-6	TGTGCCAGCACCAAGGACAGCGCTTTCTCCTACGAGCAGTACTTC	CASTKDSAFSYEQYF
TRBJ1-1	NA	TRBD1	14	TRBV28	TGTGCCAGCAGTCGAGGACAGGGGAGGACTGAAGCTTTCTTT	CASSRGQGRTEAFF
TRBJ2-5	NA	TRBD2	17	TRBV15	TGTGCCACCAGCACCTATGCCCTAGCGGGGGCTAGCGAGACCCAGTACTTC	CATSTYALAGASETQYF
TRBJ1-4	NA	NA	16	TRBV7-9	TGTGCCAGCAGCTTAGGCTTGAGGCATACCAATGAAAAACTGTTTTTT	CASSLGLRHTNEKLFF
TRBJ2-7	once	TRBD1	15	TRBV6-2/TRBV6-3	TGTGCCAGCAGTGCCGGCGGGACAGGACTTTACGAGCAGTACTTC	CASSAGGTGLYEQYF
TRBJ2-3	once	TRBD1	14	TRBV7-2	TGTGCCAGCAGCGGGGACAGGCGACTTGGGACGCAGTATTTT	CASSGDRRLGTQYF
TRBJ2-2	NA	NA	14	TRBV15	TGTGCCACCAGCAGTGTGAGTGGGACCGGGGAGCTGTTTTTT	CATSSVSGTGELFF
TRBJ2-7	NA	TRBD1	13	TRBV18	TGTGCCAGCTCACCTACAGGGGTCTACGAGCAGTACTTC	CASSPTGVYEQYF
TRBJ1-3	once	NA	13	TRBV5-1	TGCGCCAGCAGCGTGACAGGTGGAAACACCATATATTTT	CASSVTGGNTIYF
TRBJ1-2	once	NA	14	TRBV7-2	TGTGCCAGCAGCTTAGAAGTCATGGATTATGGCTACACCTTC	CASSLEVMDYGYTF
TRBJ2-2	NA	NA	14	TRBV6-6	TGTGCCAGCAGGGCCTCCGGGGGTACCGGGGAGCTGTTTTTT	CASRASGGTGELFF
TRBJ2-7	once	TRBD2	14	TRBV10-3	TGTGCCACCGGGACTAGCGGGGGGTCGTACGAGCAGTACTTC	CATGTSGGSYEQYF
TRBJ2-5	NA	NA	12	TRBV12-3/TRBV12-4	TGTGCCAGCAGGGGCAACCAAGAGACCCAGTACTTC	CASRGNQETQYF
TRBJ2-7	NA	TRBD2	15	TRBV7-9	TGTGCCAGCAGCCCCGGGACTAGCGGTTCCTACGAGCAGTACTTC	CASSPGTSGSYEQYF
TRBJ1-2	NA	NA	14	TRBV21-1	TGTGCCAGCAGCGTACGGACAGGGTGGCGGGGCTACACCTTC	CASSVRTGWRGYTF
TRBJ1-1	NA	TRBD1	15	TRBV2	TGTGCCAGCATTCGACAGGGGACATGGGACACTGAAGCTTTCTTT	CASIRQGTWDTEAFF
TRBJ1-1	NA	NA	15	TRBV28	TGTGCCAGCAGTTTTCAAAGGGGGATGAGCACTGAAGCTTTCTTT	CASSFQRGMSTEAFF
TRBJ2-3	NA	NA	17	TRBV2	TGTGCCAGCAGTGCGGGGGAAGGGAACGCCCTCACAGATACGCAGTATTTT	CASSAGEGNALTDTQYF
TRBJ2-1	NA	TRBD2	22	TRBV9	TGTGCCAGCAGCGTAGGGCTACCGACTAGCGGGGTACGGTTCGGACGAAACAATGAGCAGTTCTTC	CASSVGLPTSGVRFGRNNEQFF
TRBJ1-4	NA	TRBD1	17	TRBV18	TGTGCCAGCTCATTATACAGGGGGCTGGCAACTAATGAAAAACTGTTTTTT	CASSLYRGLATNEKLFF
TRBJ1-3	NA	NA	14	TRBV5-5	TGTGCCAGCAGCTTGGTTGTGGCTGGAAACACCATATATTTT	CASSLVVAGNTIYF
TRBJ2-1	NA	TRBD2	13	TRBV12-3/TRBV12-4	TGTGCCAGCAGTTTAGACGGGACTACTAAGCAGTTCTTC	CASSLDGTTKQFF
TRBJ2-6	NA	NA	18	TRBV5-4	TGTGCCAGCAGCTACTCTACCACAGGGACCTCTGGGGCCAACGTCCTGACTTTC	CASSYSTTGTSGANVLTF
TRBJ1-2	NA	NA	15	TRBV5-1	TGCGCCAGCTCCAGCTCCCCCCAGGGGAACTATGGCTACACCTTC	CASSSSPQGNYGYTF
TRBJ2-7	NA	TRBD1	13	TRBV7-7	TGTGTCAGGGGGCAGGGTTGCTCCTACGAGCAGTACTTC	CVRGQGCSYEQYF
TRBJ1-4	NA	TRBD1	15	TRBV18	TGTGCCAGCTCACCAGCGGGACAGAAAAATGAAAAACTGTTTTTT	CASSPAGQKNEKLFF